This TCR beta chain emerged from a study of shared clonotypes between healthy human individuals. The overall study: CD4 naive and memory got three plates each, CD8 naive two, CD8 memory one.

Clones were sequenced by immunoSEQ multiplex PCR, and TCRdb holds only the in-frame ones, with some missing. The data show some 1.4 million clones, 96% seen once. Germline V gene data show CDR1 as SNHLY and CDR2 as FYNNEI. Trimming took 6 bases from V and 5 from J; bases not matched to a gene: 9. This CDR3 spans 14 amino acids. The chain couples TRBV2 to TRBJ2-5; 7 nucleotides line up with TRBD2. The sequencing input was naive CD4+ T cells sorted from blood. Subset in this sample: CD45RA+ positively selected. The receptor was isolated from a young man in good health. The CDR3 coding sequence is TGTGCCAGCAGCTGGACTAGTTATTCCGAGACCCAGTACTTC. It specifies CASSWTSYSETQYF.